The sequence of this T cell receptor beta chain was determined in a study of PD-L1 blockade in urothelial cancer. Background on the study: Atezolizumab therapy began for patients in 2014, dosed at 1,200 mg intravenously every 3 weeks. Blood was tested 3 weeks (second dose) and 6 weeks into treatment. There were a median of about 140,000 T cells in blood samples.

Libraries were prepared by immunoSEQ multiplex PCR; TCRdb keeps only in-frame clonotypes and omits some of them. Among 45,000 to 60,000 clones listed, around 86% were seen once. Time point in this sample: pretreatment peripheral blood. All patients carried locally advanced or metastatic urothelial carcinoma. The CDR3 covers 13 residues. With 10 bases removed from V and 3 bases from J, the gap between germline ends came to 12 bases. Germline V CDR1 and CDR2: MNHNY, SVGAGI (reference sequence). The sample in question was PBMCs, obtained around atezolizumab (anti-PD-L1) treatment. The receptor's source is a man in his forties or fifties with urothelial cancer. J is TRBJ1-4 and V is TRBV6-6; weak D call: TRBD1 (6 bases). DNA of the CDR3: TGTGCCACCCGGGACACCTCTAATGAAAAACTGTTTTTT. Translated: CATRDTSNEKLFF.